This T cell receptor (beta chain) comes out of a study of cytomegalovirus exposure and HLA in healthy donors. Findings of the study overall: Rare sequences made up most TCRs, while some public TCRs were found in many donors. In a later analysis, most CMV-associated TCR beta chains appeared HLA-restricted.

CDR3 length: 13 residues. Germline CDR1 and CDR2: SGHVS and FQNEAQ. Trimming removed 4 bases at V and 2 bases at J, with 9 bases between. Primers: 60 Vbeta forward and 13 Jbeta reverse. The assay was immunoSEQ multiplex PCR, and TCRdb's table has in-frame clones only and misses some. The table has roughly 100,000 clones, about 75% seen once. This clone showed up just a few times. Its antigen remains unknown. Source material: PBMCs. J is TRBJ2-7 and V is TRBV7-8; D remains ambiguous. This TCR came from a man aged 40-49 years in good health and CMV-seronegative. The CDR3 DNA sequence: TGTGCCAGCAGCTCCCGGGTGGCCTACGAGCAGTACTTC. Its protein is CASSSRVAYEQYF.